Reported below is one T cell receptor (beta chain). This sample is part of a study of blood T cell repertoires in COVID-19. In the study overall: The United States, Italy and Spain were the sources of the acute and convalescent COVID-19 samples. Sources were T cells, B-cell-depleted T cells, or PBMCs; the material itself was cDNA or gDNA.

In the original workflow: Counts of nucleated cells, estimated from reference gene primer amplification, were obtained. TCRdb's copy holds only in-frame clones and misses some; the assay was immunoSEQ multiplex PCR. D and trimming come from the DNA, and the V and J calls and clone size come from that table. Of a few hundred thousand clones listed, nearly 90% are singletons. The germline V and J ends were trimmed by 5 bases and 2 bases, with 11 bases remaining between them. The CDR3 loop spans 14 amino acids. Germline V gives CDR1 MNHEY, CDR2 SMNVEV (reference sequence). Sequenced sample: peripheral blood. This chain uses TRBV27 with TRBJ2-3; D is ambiguous. The clonotype comes from a middle-aged woman with COVID-19, enrolled during active disease. The CDR3 DNA sequence: TGTGCCAGCAGTCGAGGCACACCCACAGATACGCAGTATTTT. Its translation: CASSRGTPTDTQYF.